These T cell receptor beta chains were read from a single sample in a study of CD8+ T cells in alopecia areata. Profiling relied on immunoSEQ multiplex PCR, and the TCRdb table lists in-frame clones only, not all of them. The profile shows over 150,000 clones, 50% to 60% of them singletons. Sequenced here: CD4+ T cells sorted from blood, sampled at week 4, from a patient treated with tofacitinib. The receptors shown here come from a human donor with alopecia areata. The CDR3 runs from the conserved cysteine through the conserved F or W. D genes are given only for firm matches. Clone size, where shown, is once, few, many, or a class for clones that have expanded.

d_call,j_call,clone_size,v_call,cdr3_length,cdr3_nt,cdr3_aa
.,TRBJ1-1,.,TRBV27,14,TGTGCCAGCAGGTTGCAGGCGCTGAACACTGAAGCTTTCTTT,CASRLQALNTEAFF
.,TRBJ1-1,.,TRBV11-3,12,TGTGCCAGCAGCGACAGCCACCGTGAAGCTTTCTTT,CASSDSHREAFF
.,TRBJ1-6,.,TRBV19,14,TGTGCCAGTAGTAAGGATGGCAACAGATCACCCCTCCACTTT,CASSKDGNRSPLHF
.,TRBJ1-5,few,TRBV7-8,13,TGTGCCAGCAGCTCTGTTAGCAATCAGCCCCAGCATTTT,CASSSVSNQPQHF
.,TRBJ1-5,.,TRBV2,15,TGTGCCAGCAGTGATGGCTGGGTTAGAGAGCAGCCCCAGCATTTT,CASSDGWVREQPQHF
TRBD1,TRBJ2-5,.,TRBV4-2,20,TGTGCCAGCAGCCAAGGGGGACAGGGTGGTGATCTATGGTACCAAGAGACCCAGTACTTC,CASSQGGQGGDLWYQETQYF
TRBD2,TRBJ2-5,.,TRBV29-1,12,TGCAGCGTTGACCCGCGGGGGGAGACCCAGTACTTC,CSVDPRGETQYF
.,TRBJ2-2,.,TRBV2,12,TGTGCCAGCAGTGTGTCGTCCGGGGAGCTGTTTTTT,CASSVSSGELFF
.,TRBJ1-6,.,TRBV6-5,12,TGTGCCAGCAGCTTGCGGGGTTCACCCCTCCACTTT,CASSLRGSPLHF
TRBD1,TRBJ1-2,.,TRBV6-1,14,TGTGCCAGCAAGACCGGGACAGGGGCCTATGGCTACACCTTC,CASKTGTGAYGYTF
.,TRBJ1-2,once,TRBV2,12,TGTGCCAGCAGTGTGCAGAGCTATGGCTACACCTTC,CASSVQSYGYTF
TRBD1,TRBJ1-6,once,TRBV5-1,14,TGCGCCAGCAGCCGCGGACAGGGGAATTCACCCCTCCACTTT,CASSRGQGNSPLHF
.,TRBJ2-1,few,TRBV5-1,13,TGCGCCAGCAGCTTGGGACAGCACAATGAGCAGTTCTTC,CASSLGQHNEQFF
.,TRBJ2-2,.,TRBV25-1,15,TGTGCCAGCAGTACCGGGACATACTACACCGGGGAGCTGTTTTTT,CASSTGTYYTGELFF
TRBD1,TRBJ1-5,.,TRBV27,13,TGTGCCAGCAGTTCGAGACAGGGGCAGCCCCAGCATTTT,CASSSRQGQPQHF
.,TRBJ2-2,.,TRBV5-1,15,TGCGCCAGCAGCTTGTATGAGGGAGGCACCGGGGAGCTGTTTTTT,CASSLYEGGTGELFF
TRBD2,TRBJ2-5,.,TRBV7-2,14,TGTGCCAGCAGCTTCACTAGCGGGGATGAGACCCAGTACTTC,CASSFTSGDETQYF
TRBD1,TRBJ1-5,.,TRBV28,18,TGTGCCAGCAGTTTATTCCGGCAGGGGACAGGGTTGGATCAGCCCCAGCATTTT,CASSLFRQGTGLDQPQHF
.,TRBJ2-7,.,TRBV2,11,TGTACCAGCAGTGAAGCGCCCTGGCTGTACTTC,CTSSEAPWLYF
.,TRBJ2-2,few,TRBV11-2,13,TGTGCCAGCAGCTTTCGAGGCACCGGGGAGCTGTTTTTT,CASSFRGTGELFF
TRBD1,TRBJ1-2,once,TRBV6-5,13,TGTGCCAGCAGTTCGACAGGGGAGGTGGGCTACACCTTC,CASSSTGEVGYTF
.,TRBJ2-7,.,TRBV7-9,18,TGTGCCAGCAGCTTAAGGGGTGGTGGAACAGGGAGCTCCTACGAGCAGTACTTC,CASSLRGGGTGSSYEQYF
.,TRBJ2-3,.,TRBV30,17,TGTGCCTGGAGTGTTTTCGGAGGAGTGGCAAGCACAGATACGCAGTATTTT,CAWSVFGGVASTDTQYF
TRBD1,TRBJ2-2,few,TRBV10-3,15,TGTGCCATCAGGGCCGGGACAGGGAGCACCGGGGAGCTGTTTTTT,CAIRAGTGSTGELFF
.,TRBJ2-1,.,TRBV5-4,16,TGTGCCAGCAGCTTGAATCCGGGGCAGCCTTACAATGAGCAGTTCTTC,CASSLNPGQPYNEQFF
TRBD2,TRBJ2-3,.,TRBV5-1,16,TGCGCCAGCAGGCTCTTCGGGACTAGGGAACTAGATACGCAGTATTTT,CASRLFGTRELDTQYF
.,TRBJ2-3,.,TRBV7-2,16,TGTGCCAGCAGCTTAGGTATCAGAGGGAGCACAGATACGCAGTATTTT,CASSLGIRGSTDTQYF
.,TRBJ1-2,few,TRBV30,13,TGTGCCTGGAGTATACAGTCTAACTATGGCTACACCTTC,CAWSIQSNYGYTF
.,TRBJ1-5,.,TRBV4-1,16,TGCGCCAGCAGTCAACAGACAGTTAGCATCAATCAGCCCCAGCATTTT,CASSQQTVSINQPQHF
.,TRBJ2-7,once,TRBV30,14,TGTGCCTGGAGCGCTCGACAGTTAATCTACGAGCAGTACTTC,CAWSARQLIYEQYF
.,TRBJ2-5,.,TRBV29-1,12,TGCAGCGTTGTCGAGGGTCAAGAGACCCAGTACTTC,CSVVEGQETQYF
.,TRBJ1-1,.,TRBV30,13,TGTGCCTGGAGCCGGTCCGGCCACACTGAAGCTTTCTTT,CAWSRSGHTEAFF
TRBD1,TRBJ1-2,.,TRBV6-5,15,TGTGCCAGCAGTTACCACACCGGGACAGCTTATGGCTACACCTTC,CASSYHTGTAYGYTF
.,TRBJ2-5,few,TRBV7-2,14,TGTGCCAGCAGCTTACCAGGGTTGCAAGAGACCCAGTACTTC,CASSLPGLQETQYF
TRBD1,TRBJ2-2,few,TRBV19,18,TGTGCCAGTAGTATATTGGCAGGGGGAGTCTCAAACACCGGGGAGCTGTTTTTT,CASSILAGGVSNTGELFF
TRBD2,TRBJ2-3,.,TRBV7-7,17,TGTGCTAGCAGCCCCCGGACTAGCGGGGGGCACACAGATACGCAGTATTTT,CASSPRTSGGHTDTQYF
TRBD1,TRBJ1-6,.,TRBV11-2,14,TGTGCCAGCAGCCCGCGGGACAGGGGCTCACCCCTCCACTTT,CASSPRDRGSPLHF
.,TRBJ1-1,once,TRBV29-1,13,TGCAGCGTTGTGGGCATAATGAACACTGAAGCTTTCTTT,CSVVGIMNTEAFF
TRBD1,TRBJ2-7,.,TRBV30,14,TGTGCCTGGAATAAGGGGGCGGGCTCCTACGAGCAGTACTTC,CAWNKGAGSYEQYF
TRBD1,TRBJ1-5,.,TRBV2,15,TGTGCCAGCAGTGACATTTCGTCAGGGGGTCAGCCCCAGCATTTT,CASSDISSGGQPQHF
TRBD1,TRBJ2-5,.,TRBV29-1,13,TGCAGCGTTGAGGGGACAGGGGGGGAGACCCAGTACTTC,CSVEGTGGETQYF
.,TRBJ2-2,.,TRBV29-1,14,TGCAGCGTCGCTCGGGACACTTACACCGGGGAGCTGTTTTTT,CSVARDTYTGELFF
.,TRBJ2-7,.,TRBV29-1,13,TGCAGCGTTGAGGGGCAGGGGAACTACGAGCAGTACTTC,CSVEGQGNYEQYF
.,TRBJ2-3,.,TRBV29-1,13,TGCAGCTGGGGAGATCCTAGCACAGATACGCAGTATTTT,CSWGDPSTDTQYF
.,TRBJ2-3,.,TRBV9,14,TGTGCCAGCAGCGACAGGGTCCCCGAAGATACGCAGTATTTT,CASSDRVPEDTQYF
.,TRBJ2-7,.,TRBV27,13,TGTGCCAGCCGGTTTGCAGGGTTCTACGAGCAGTACTTC,CASRFAGFYEQYF
TRBD1,TRBJ2-7,once,TRBV5-1,15,TGCGCCAGCAGCTTGACCGGGACAGGGGTCTACGAGCAGTACTTC,CASSLTGTGVYEQYF
.,TRBJ2-7,.,TRBV5-1,11,TGCGCCAGCAGGGCTACCTACGAGCAGTACTTC,CASRATYEQYF
TRBD2,TRBJ2-7,.,TRBV2,14,TGTGCCAGCAGCGCGGGACTAACCTTCTACGAGCAGTACTTC,CASSAGLTFYEQYF
.,TRBJ2-3,few,TRBV15,13,TGTGCCACCAGCACCGGACCAGGGGATACGCAGTATTTT,CATSTGPGDTQYF
TRBD1,TRBJ1-1,.,TRBV30,14,TGTGCCTGGAGTGTGCAGGGGGTGTGGACTGAAGCTTTCTTT,CAWSVQGVWTEAFF
.,TRBJ2-1,.,TRBV30,13,TGTGCCTGGAGTGTATCCGCCATTAGAGAGCAGTTCTTC,CAWSVSAIREQFF
TRBD1,TRBJ1-2,.,TRBV29-1,13,TGCAGCGCCGGAGGACAGGGAAACTATGGCTACACCTTC,CSAGGQGNYGYTF
.,TRBJ2-7,.,TRBV28,17,TGTGCCAGCAGTTTAGTCCCCGGGTCCGTTCGTTCCTACGAGCAGTACTTC,CASSLVPGSVRSYEQYF
.,TRBJ1-3,.,TRBV4-1,15,TGCGCCAGCAGCTACACAGGCCGAGTTCGAAACACCATATATTTT,CASSYTGRVRNTIYF
TRBD1,TRBJ1-1,.,TRBV5-1,14,TGCGCCAGCAGCAAAGGACAGGAGGACACTGAAGCTTTCTTT,CASSKGQEDTEAFF
.,TRBJ2-7,.,TRBV5-6,14,TGTGCCAGCAGCTTTGCGGGCGGTGGTGGCGAGCAGTACTTC,CASSFAGGGGEQYF